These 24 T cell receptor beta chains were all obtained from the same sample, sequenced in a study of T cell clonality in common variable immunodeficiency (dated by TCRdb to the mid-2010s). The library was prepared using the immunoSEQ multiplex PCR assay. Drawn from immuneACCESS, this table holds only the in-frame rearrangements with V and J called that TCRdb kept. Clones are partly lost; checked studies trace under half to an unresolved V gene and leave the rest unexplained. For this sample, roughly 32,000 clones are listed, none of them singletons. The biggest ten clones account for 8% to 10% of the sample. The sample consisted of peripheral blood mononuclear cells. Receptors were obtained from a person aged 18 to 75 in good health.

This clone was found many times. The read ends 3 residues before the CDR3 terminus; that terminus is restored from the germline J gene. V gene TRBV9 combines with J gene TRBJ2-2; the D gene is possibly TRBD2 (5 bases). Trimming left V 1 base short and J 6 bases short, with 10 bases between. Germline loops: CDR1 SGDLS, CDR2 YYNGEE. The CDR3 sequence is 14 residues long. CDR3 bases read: TGTGCCAGCAGCGTAATGGGAGCGGCCGGGGAG. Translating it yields CASSVMGAAGE. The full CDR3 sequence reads CASSVMGAAGELFF.

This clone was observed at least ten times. Incomplete CDR3 DNA: TGTGCCAGCAGCGTGGGACTAGCGGGAACCACAGATACG. Encoded protein: CASSVGLAGTTDT. The CDR3 as a whole reads CASSVGLAGTTDTQYF. This rearrangement joins TRBV9 to TRBJ2-3, with TRBD2 matching over 13 bases. The read is 3 residues too short to cover the CDR3 end, so that end is filled in from the germline J gene. CDR3 size: 16 residues. Germline assignment: CDR1 SGDLS and CDR2 YYNGEE. V lost 2 bases to trimming and J lost 2 bases; unmatched junction nucleotides: 2.

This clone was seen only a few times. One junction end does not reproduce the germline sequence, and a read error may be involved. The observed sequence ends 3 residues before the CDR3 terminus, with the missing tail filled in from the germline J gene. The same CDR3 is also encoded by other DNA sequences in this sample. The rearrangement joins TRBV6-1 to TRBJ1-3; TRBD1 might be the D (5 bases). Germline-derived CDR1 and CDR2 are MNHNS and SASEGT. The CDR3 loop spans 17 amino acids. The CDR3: CASSEGGGGSSGNTIYF. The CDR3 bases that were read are TGTGCCAGCAGTGAAGGAGGTGGGGGGAGCTCTGGAAACACA.

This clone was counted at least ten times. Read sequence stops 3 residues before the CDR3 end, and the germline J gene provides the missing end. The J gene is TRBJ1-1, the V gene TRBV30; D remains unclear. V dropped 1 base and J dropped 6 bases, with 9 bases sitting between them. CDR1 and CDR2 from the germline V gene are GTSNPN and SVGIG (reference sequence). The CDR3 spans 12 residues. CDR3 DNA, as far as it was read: TGTGCCTGGAGTGACAATGGGCCTGAA. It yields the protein CAWSDNGPE. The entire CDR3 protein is CAWSDNGPEAFF. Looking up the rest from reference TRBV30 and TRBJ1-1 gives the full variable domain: SQTIHQWPATLVQPVGSPLSLECTVEGTSNPNLYWYRQAAGRGLQLLFYSVGIGQISSEVPQNLSASRPQDRQFILSSKKLLLSDSGFYLCAWSDNGPEAFFGQGTRLTVV.

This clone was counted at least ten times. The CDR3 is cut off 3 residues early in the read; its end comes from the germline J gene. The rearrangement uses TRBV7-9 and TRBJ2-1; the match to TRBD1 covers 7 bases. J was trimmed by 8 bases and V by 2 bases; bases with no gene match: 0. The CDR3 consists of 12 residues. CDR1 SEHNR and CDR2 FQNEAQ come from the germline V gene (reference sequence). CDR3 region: CASSLQGDEQFF. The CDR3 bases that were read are TGTGCCAGCAGCTTACAGGGGGATGAG.

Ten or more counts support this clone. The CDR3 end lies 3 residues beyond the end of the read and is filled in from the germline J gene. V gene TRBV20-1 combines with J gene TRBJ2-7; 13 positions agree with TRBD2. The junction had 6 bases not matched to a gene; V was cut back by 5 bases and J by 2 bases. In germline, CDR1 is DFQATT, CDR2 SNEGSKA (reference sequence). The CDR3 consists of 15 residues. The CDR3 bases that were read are TGCAGTGCTCCGGCCGGGACTAGCGGGACCTACGAG. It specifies CSAPAGTSGTYE. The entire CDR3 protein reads CSAPAGTSGTYEQYF.

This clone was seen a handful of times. CDR3 residues: CASSRTDAGGTDTYTF. CDR3 DNA, as far as it was read: TGTGCCAGCAGTAGAACGGACGCGGGGGGCACAGATACC. The chain is built from TRBV2 and TRBJ1-2; a possible D gene is TRBD1 (6 bases). From the germline J gene comes the end of the CDR3, since the read stops 3 residues before it. Germline CDR1 and CDR2: SNHLY and FYNNEI. This CDR3 region has 16 residues.

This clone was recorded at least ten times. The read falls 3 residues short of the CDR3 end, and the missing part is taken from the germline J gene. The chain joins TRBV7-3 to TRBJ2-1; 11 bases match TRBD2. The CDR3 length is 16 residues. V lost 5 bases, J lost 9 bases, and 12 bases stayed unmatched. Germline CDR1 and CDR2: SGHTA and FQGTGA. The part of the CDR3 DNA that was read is TGTGCCAGCAGCACCTGGGATAGCGGGAGGGCTCTTGAG. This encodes CASSTWDSGRALE. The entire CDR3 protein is CASSTWDSGRALEQFF.

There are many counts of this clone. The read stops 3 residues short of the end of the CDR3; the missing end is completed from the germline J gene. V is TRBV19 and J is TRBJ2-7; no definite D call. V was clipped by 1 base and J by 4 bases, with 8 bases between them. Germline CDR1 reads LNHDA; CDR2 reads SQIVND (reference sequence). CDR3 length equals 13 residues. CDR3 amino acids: CASSIAPGYEQYF. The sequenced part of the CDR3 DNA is TGTGCCAGTAGTATAGCTCCCGGGTACGAG.

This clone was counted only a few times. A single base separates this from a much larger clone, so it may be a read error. Here the CDR3 reads CASSFGGSTDTQYF. The CDR3 bases that were read are TGTGCCAGCAGCTTTGGGGGGAGCACAGATACG. The chain couples TRBV11-3 to TRBJ2-3; the D gene is possibly TRBD2 (6 bases). The sequenced fragment ends 3 residues before the CDR3 boundary, so the rest is inferred from the germline J gene. The V and J ends lost 3 bases and 0 bases respectively, with 7 bases between them. The CDR3 contains 14 residues. Per the germline V gene, CDR1 is SGHNT and CDR2 is YENEEA. Combining the CDR3 with reference TRBV11-3 and TRBJ2-3 gives the whole variable domain EAGVVQSPRYKIIEKKQPVAFWCNPISGHNTLYWYLQNLGQGPELLIRYENEEAVDDSQLPKDRFSAERLKGVDSTLKIQPAELGDSAVYLCASSFGGSTDTQYFGPGTRLTVL.

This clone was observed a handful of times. The covered CDR3 bases are TGTGCCAGCTCACCACAGAGCGGGGCCACAGATACC. It is translated as CASSPQSGATDT. The CDR3, in full, reads CASSPQSGATDTYTF. The chain combines TRBV18 with TRBJ1-2; D perhaps matches TRBD1 (5 bases). The read falls 3 residues short of the CDR3 end, and the missing part is taken from the germline J gene. The CDR3 is 15 residues long. The germline V gene has CDR1 KGHSH and CDR2 LQKENI.

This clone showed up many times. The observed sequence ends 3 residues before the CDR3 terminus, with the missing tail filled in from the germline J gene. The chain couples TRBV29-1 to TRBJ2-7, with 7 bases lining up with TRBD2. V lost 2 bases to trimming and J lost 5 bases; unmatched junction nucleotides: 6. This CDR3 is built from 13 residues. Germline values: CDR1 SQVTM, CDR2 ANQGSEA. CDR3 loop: CSVERGGVNEQYF. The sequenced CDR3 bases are TGCAGCGTTGAAAGGGGAGGGGTAAACGAG.

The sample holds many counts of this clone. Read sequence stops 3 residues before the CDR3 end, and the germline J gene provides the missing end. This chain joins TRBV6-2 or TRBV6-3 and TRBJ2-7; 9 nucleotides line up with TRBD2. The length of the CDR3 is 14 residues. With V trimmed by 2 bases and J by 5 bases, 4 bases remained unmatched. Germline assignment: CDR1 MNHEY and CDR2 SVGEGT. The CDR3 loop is CASSYGGRADEQYF. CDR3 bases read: TGTGCCAGCAGTTACGGCGGGAGGGCCGACGAG.

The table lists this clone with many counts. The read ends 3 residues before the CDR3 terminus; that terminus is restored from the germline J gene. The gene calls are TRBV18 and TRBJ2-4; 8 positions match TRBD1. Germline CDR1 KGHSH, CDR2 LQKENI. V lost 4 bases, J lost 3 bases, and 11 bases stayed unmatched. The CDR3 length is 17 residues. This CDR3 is CASSQEPGGAVKNIQYF. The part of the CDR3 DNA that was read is TGTGCCAGCTCACAGGAACCAGGGGGCGCTGTCAAAAACATT.

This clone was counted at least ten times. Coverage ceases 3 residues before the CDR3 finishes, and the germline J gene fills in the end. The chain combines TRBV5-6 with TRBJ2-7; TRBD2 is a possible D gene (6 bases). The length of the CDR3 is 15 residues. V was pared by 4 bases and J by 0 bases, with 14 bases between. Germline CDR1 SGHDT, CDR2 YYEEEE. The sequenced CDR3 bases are TGTGCCAGCAGCAAGGGACTCGCCGTCTCCTACGAG. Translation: CASSKGLAVSYE. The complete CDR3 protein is CASSKGLAVSYEQYF.

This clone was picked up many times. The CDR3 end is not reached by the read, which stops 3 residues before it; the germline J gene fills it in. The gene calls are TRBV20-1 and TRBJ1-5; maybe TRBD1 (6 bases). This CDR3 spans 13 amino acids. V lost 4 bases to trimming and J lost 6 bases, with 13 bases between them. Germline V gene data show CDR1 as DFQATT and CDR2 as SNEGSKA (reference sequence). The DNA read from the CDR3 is TGCAGTGCTAAAGGGGGGGAGGGTCAGCCC. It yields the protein CSAKGGEGQP. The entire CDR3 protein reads CSAKGGEGQPQHF.

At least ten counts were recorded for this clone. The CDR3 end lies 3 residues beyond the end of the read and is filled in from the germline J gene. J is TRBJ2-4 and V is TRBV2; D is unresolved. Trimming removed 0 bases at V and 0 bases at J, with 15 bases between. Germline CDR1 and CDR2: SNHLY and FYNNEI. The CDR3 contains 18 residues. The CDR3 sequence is CASSEATSATLAKNIQYF. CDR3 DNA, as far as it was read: TGTGCCAGCAGTGAAGCGACTTCGGCCACTCTAGCCAAAAACATT.

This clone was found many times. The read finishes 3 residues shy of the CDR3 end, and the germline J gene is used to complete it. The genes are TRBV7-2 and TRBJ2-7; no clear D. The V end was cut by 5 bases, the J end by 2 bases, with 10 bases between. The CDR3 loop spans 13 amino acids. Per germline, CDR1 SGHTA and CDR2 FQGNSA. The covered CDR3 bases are TGTGCCAGCAGCCCTCAAGCCCCCTACGAG. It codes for CASSPQAPYE. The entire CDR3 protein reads CASSPQAPYEQYF.

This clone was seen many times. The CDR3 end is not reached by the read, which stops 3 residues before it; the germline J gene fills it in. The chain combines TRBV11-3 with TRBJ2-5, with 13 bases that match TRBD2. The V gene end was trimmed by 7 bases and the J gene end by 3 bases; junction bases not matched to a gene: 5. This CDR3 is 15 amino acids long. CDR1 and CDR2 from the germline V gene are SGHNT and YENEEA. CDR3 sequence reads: CASNLGLAGEETQYF. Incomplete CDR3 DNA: TGTGCCAGCAACCTCGGACTAGCGGGAGAAGAGACC.

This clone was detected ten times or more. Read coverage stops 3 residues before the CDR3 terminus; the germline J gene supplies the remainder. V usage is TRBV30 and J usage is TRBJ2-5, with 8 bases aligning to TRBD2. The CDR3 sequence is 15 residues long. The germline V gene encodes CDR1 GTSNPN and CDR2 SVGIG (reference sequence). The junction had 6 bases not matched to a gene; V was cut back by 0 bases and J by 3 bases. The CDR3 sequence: CAWSVGSAGEETQYF. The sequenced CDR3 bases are TGTGCCTGGAGTGTAGGTTCAGCGGGAGAAGAGACC.

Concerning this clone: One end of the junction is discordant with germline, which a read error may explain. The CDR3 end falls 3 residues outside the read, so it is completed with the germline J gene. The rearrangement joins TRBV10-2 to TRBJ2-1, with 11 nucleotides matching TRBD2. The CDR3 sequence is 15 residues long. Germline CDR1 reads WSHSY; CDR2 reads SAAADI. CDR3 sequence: CASGTTSGSYDEQFF. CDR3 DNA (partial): TGCGCCAGCGGGACTACTAGCGGGAGCTACGATGAG.

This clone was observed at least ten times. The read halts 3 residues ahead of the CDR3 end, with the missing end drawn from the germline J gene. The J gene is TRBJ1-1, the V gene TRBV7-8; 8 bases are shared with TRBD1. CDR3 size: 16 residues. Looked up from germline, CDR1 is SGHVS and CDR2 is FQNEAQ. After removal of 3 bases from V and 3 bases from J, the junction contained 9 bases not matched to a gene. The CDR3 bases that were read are TGTGCCAGCAGCTTTGATCGCCGGACAGGGCACACTGAA. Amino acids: CASSFDRRTGHTE. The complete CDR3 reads CASSFDRRTGHTEAFF.

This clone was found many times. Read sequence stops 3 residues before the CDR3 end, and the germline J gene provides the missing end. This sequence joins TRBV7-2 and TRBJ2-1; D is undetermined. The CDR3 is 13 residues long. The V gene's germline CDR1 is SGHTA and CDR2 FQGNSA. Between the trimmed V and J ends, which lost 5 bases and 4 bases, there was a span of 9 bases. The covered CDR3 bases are TGTGCCAGCAGCCAAGCGAGGTACAATGAG. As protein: CASSQARYNE. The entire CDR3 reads CASSQARYNEQFF.

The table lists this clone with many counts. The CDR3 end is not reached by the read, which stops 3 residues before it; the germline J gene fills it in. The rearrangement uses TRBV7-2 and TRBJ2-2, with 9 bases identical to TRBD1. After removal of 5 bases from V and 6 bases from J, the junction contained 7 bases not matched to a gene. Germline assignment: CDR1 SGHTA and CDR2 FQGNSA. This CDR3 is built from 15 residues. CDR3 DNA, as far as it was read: TGTGCCAGCAGCCGGAACAGGGGGCGATCCGGGGAG. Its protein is CASSRNRGRSGE. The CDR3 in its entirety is CASSRNRGRSGELFF.